The 4 T cell receptor beta chains reported below all come from one sample, sequenced in a study of cytomegalovirus exposure and HLA in healthy donors. PCR used 60 Vbeta primers and 13 Jbeta primers. Generated by immunoSEQ multiplex PCR, the TCRdb table keeps only in-frame clones and is missing some. This table has 100,000 to 120,000 clones, about three quarters appearing once. Sequenced: PBMCs. These receptors came from a middle-aged woman in good health and CMV-seropositive.

This chain links TRBV4-1 with TRBJ2-5, with a tentative D call TRBD1 (5 bases). Trimming took 1 base from V and 5 from J, leaving 8 bases between them. The CDR3 is 13 residues long. From germline, CDR1 is MGHRA and CDR2 YSYEKL. In DNA, the CDR3 is TGCGCCAGCAGCCAAGCAGGGTCTGAGACCCAGTACTTC. Translation: CASSQAGSETQYF.

CDR3 nucleotide sequence: TGTGCCAGCAGTTTACTAGCGGGAACCGGCGAGCAGTACTTC. Encoded protein: CASSLLAGTGEQYF. This chain links TRBV28 with TRBJ2-7; 9 bases align to TRBD2. The CDR3 totals 14 residues. V trimming: 2 bases; J trimming: 6 bases; junction bases outside the gene matches: 5. The V gene's germline CDR1 is MDHEN and CDR2 SYDVKM.

This chain joins TRBV6-5 and TRBJ2-1; a weak D match, TRBD2 (5 bases). Germline V gives CDR1 MNHEY, CDR2 SVGAGI. The CDR3 is 15 residues long. Trimming removed 0 bases at V and 7 bases at J, with 13 bases between. The CDR3 here is CASSYSRASENEQFF. Here the CDR3 DNA reads TGTGCCAGCAGTTACTCGCGGGCATCGGAGAATGAGCAGTTCTTC.

This rearrangement joins TRBV28 to TRBJ1-6, with D perhaps matching TRBD1 (6 bases). Germline V gives CDR1 MDHEN, CDR2 SYDVKM. Deletions cut 8 bases from V and 14 bases from J, with 16 bases between. The CDR3 runs to 12 residues. The chain's CDR3 is CASGTRGLSLHF. The DNA of the CDR3 is TGTGCCAGCGGAACCAGGGGCCTTTCCCTCCACTTT.